This TCR beta chain is from a study of T cell responses to AZD1222 COVID-19 vaccine. The CDR3 is made up of 16 amino acids. The germline V and J ends were trimmed by 4 bases and 0 bases, with 12 bases remaining between them. Germline CDR1 SEHNR, CDR2 FQNEAQ (reference sequence). Assay: immunoSEQ multiplex PCR; the TCRdb copy retains only in-frame clones and omits some. The profile shows about 110,000 clones, roughly 84% of them singletons. This TCR was recovered from an adult in good health. The sample in question was peripheral blood, obtained on day 0 of AZD1222 vaccination. The chain combines TRBV7-9 with TRBJ2-2; weak D call: TRBD1 (5 bases). The CDR3 is CASSYKGAPNTGELFF. Here the CDR3 DNA reads TGTGCCAGCAGCTATAAAGGGGCCCCGAACACCGGGGAGCTGTTTTTT.